This T cell receptor beta chain was identified in a study of cytomegalovirus exposure and HLA in healthy donors. Findings of the study overall: The study had only CMV serostatus as immune exposure information. Reportedly, TCR beta sequences accurately predicted HLA-A and HLA-B alleles in most subjects.

PCR was performed using 60 Vbeta and 13 Jbeta primers. The protocol was immunoSEQ multiplex PCR, while the TCRdb copy is restricted to in-frame clones and leaves out a portion. Of approximately 150,000 clones listed, roughly 80% are singletons. To note about this clone: Its antigen remains unidentified.

Trimming cost V 2 bases and J 4 bases; bases outside gene matches: 5. CDR3 length: 16 amino acids. Germline loops: CDR1 SGHRS, CDR2 YFSETQ. The chain couples TRBV5-1 to TRBJ2-3; TRBD2 matches at 12 bases. This clonotype was obtained from a man aged 25 to 45 in good health and CMV-seropositive. Specimen: PBMCs. In DNA form, the CDR3 reads TGCGCCAGCAGCTTTTCCCCTAGCGGGGGGGCAGATACGCAGTATTTT. This translates into CASSFSPSGGADTQYF.